This passage covers 21 T cell receptor beta chains from one sample sequenced in a study of beta chain features in type 1 diabetes. Expressed TCRB transcripts were sequenced because the isolated RNA had all been reverse transcribed beforehand. Profiling relied on immunoSEQ multiplex PCR, and the TCRdb table lists in-frame clones only, not all of them. The data hold 200,000 to 300,000 clones, with roughly 22% observed a single time. Regarding the study as a whole: Moderate yet significant TCRB CDR3 shortening was seen in Type 1 diabetes patients in all four CD4+ subsets.

These receptors are not linked to any known antigen. Material: naive CD4+ T cells from blood. Receptor source: a woman in her 40s with type 1 diabetes.

The chain recombines TRBV14 with TRBJ1-2; 7 bases line up with TRBD1. The length of the CDR3 is 13 residues. Per the germline V gene, CDR1 is SGHDN and CDR2 is FVKESK. Losses at the gene ends were 4 bases for V and 10 bases for J; bases not matched to a gene: 9. CDR3 region: CASSPTGISVYTF. CDR3 sequence (DNA): TGTGCCAGCAGCCCGACAGGGATAAGCGTCTACACCTTC.

This clone was seen only a few times. J is TRBJ2-1 and V is TRBV7-2, with 13 bases that match TRBD2. This CDR3 contains 15 residues. The ends lost 5 bases at V and 7 bases at J; junction bases unmatched: 5. The germline CDR1 and CDR2 sequences are SGHTA and FQGNSA. CDR3 DNA: TGTGCCAGCAGCCAGACTAGCGGGGGGTGGAATGAGCAGTTCTTC. This encodes CASSQTSGGWNEQFF.

This clone was detected a few times. The chain has TRBV30 and TRBJ1-2; D is uncertain. Germline lookup yields CDR1 GTSNPN and CDR2 SVGIG (reference sequence). The CDR3 consists of 14 residues. Deletions cut 6 bases from V and 2 bases from J, with 16 bases between. CDR3 residues: CACTQTRMNYGYTF. The CDR3 nucleotides read TGTGCCTGTACCCAGACAAGGATGAACTATGGCTACACCTTC.

The chain is built from TRBV5-6 and TRBJ1-1, with D unresolved. This CDR3 contains 14 residues. Trimming pared 5 bases from V and 2 bases from J, leaving 13 bases between. CDR1 and CDR2 from the germline V gene are SGHDT and YYEEEE. The CDR3 DNA is TGTGCCAGCAGTCAAACTCAGGTAAACACTGAAGCTTTCTTT. It translates to CASSQTQVNTEAFF.

The J gene is TRBJ2-7, the V gene TRBV15; the D gene is possibly TRBD2 (6 bases). The CDR3 totals 15 residues. V lost 0 bases and J lost 3, with 12 bases in between. Looked up from germline, CDR1 is LNHNV and CDR2 is YYDKDF (reference sequence). Here the CDR3 DNA reads TGTGCCACCAGCAGAGATTGGGACTCCGGCTACGAGCAGTACTTC. Residues: CATSRDWDSGYEQYF. Drawing the rest from reference TRBV15 and TRBJ2-7, the complete variable domain is DAMVIQNPRYQVTQFGKPVTLSCSQTLNHNVMYWYQQKSSQAPKLLFHYYDKDFNNEADTPDNFQSRRPNTSFCFLDIRSPGLGDTAMYLCATSRDWDSGYEQYFGPGTRLTVT.

The V gene is TRBV27, the J gene TRBJ2-4; D is possibly TRBD1 (5 bases). This CDR3 spans 16 amino acids. Germline CDR1 and CDR2: MNHEY and SMNVEV (reference sequence). Trimming pared 5 bases from V and 2 bases from J, leaving 16 bases between. Here the CDR3 DNA reads TGTGCCAGCAGTCCGCCACCTCAGGGATCCAAAAACATTCAGTACTTC. Translating gives CASSPPPQGSKNIQYF.

The rearrangement uses TRBV29-1 and TRBJ1-4, with TRBD1 matching over 10 bases. This CDR3 contains 12 residues. The germline V gene encodes CDR1 SQVTM and CDR2 ANQGSEA. J lost 11 bases, V lost 3 bases, and 3 bases had no gene match. The CDR3 loop reads CSVETGGGKLFF. The CDR3 DNA follows: TGCAGCGTTGAGACAGGGGGCGGGAAACTGTTTTTT.

This chain joins TRBV18 and TRBJ1-3; 7 bases fit TRBD1. V gave up 3 bases and J gave up 0 bases; unmatched junction bases: 8. CDR1 and CDR2 from the germline V gene are KGHSH and LQKENI. This CDR3 has 17 residues. CDR3: CASSPSTGTFSGNTIYF. CDR3 sequence (DNA): TGTGCCAGCTCACCCTCGACAGGGACTTTCTCTGGAAACACCATATATTTT.

This rearrangement joins TRBV5-4 to TRBJ1-6, with a tentative D call TRBD1 (5 bases). This CDR3 has 15 residues. The ends were cut back, 4 bases at V and 7 bases at J, with 15 bases in the middle. The germline V gene has CDR1 SGHNT and CDR2 YYREEE (reference sequence). In DNA form, the CDR3 reads TGTGCCAGCAGCCGGGAGGGGCAGGGCAATTCACCCCTCCACTTT. Residues: CASSREGQGNSPLHF. Filled out from reference TRBV5-4 and TRBJ1-6, the complete variable domain reads ETGVTQSPTHLIKTRGQQVTLRCSSQSGHNTVSWYQQALGQGPQFIFQYYREEENGRGNFPPRFSGLQFPNYSSELNVNALELDDSALYLCASSREGQGNSPLHFGNGTRLTVT.

The chain uses TRBV19 and TRBJ2-3, with D tentatively TRBD2 (6 bases). This CDR3 has 16 amino acids. V lost 5 bases, J lost 4 bases, and 19 bases lay in between. The germline gives CDR1 LNHDA, CDR2 SQIVND (reference sequence). CDR3 DNA: TGTGCCAGTAGTCTCCTCCTAGCGAGTTCCGCAGATACGCAGTATTTT. This sequence encodes CASSLLLASSADTQYF.

V usage is TRBV9 and J usage is TRBJ2-5, with D hard to call. The V end lost 3 bases, the J end lost 3 bases, and 12 bases lay between the germline ends. This CDR3 comprises 14 residues. CDR1 and CDR2 from the germline V gene are SGDLS and YYNGEE. Here the CDR3 DNA reads TGTGCCAGCAGCGCGACTTCTTGGGAAGAGACCCAGTACTTC. It translates to CASSATSWEETQYF. The complete variable domain, with remaining parts taken from reference TRBV9 and TRBJ2-5, reads DSGVTQTPKHLITATGQRVTLRCSPRSGDLSVYWYQQSLDQGLQFLIQYYNGEERAKGNILERFSAQQFPDLHSELNLSSLELGDSALYFCASSATSWEETQYFGPGTRLLVL.

The chain uses TRBV7-3 and TRBJ2-5; the D gene is possibly TRBD2 (5 bases). V was pared by 3 bases and J by 1 base, with 6 bases between. This CDR3 is 13 amino acids long. Germline V gives CDR1 SGHTA, CDR2 FQGTGA. The CDR3 region has the DNA TGTGCCAGCAGCTTCACTAGCCAAGAGACCCAGTACTTC. Residues: CASSFTSQETQYF.

This clone has only a few counts. This chain links TRBV5-4 with TRBJ2-7; 8 bases match TRBD2. CDR3 length: 13 amino acids. The germline V gene has CDR1 SGHNT and CDR2 YYREEE (reference sequence). J gave up 6 bases and V 4 bases, and 6 bases lay outside the gene matches. CDR3 loop: CASSPRTSSEQYF. The CDR3 DNA reads TGTGCCAGCAGCCCCAGGACTAGCAGCGAGCAGTACTTC.

V and J are TRBV7-2 and TRBJ1-1; D not resolved. V was trimmed by 4 bases and J by 3 bases, leaving 12 bases between them. Germline assignment: CDR1 SGHTA and CDR2 FQGNSA. This CDR3 is 14 amino acids long. The CDR3 loop reads CASSSRLVDTEAFF. Written as DNA, the CDR3 is TGTGCCAGCAGCTCCCGGTTAGTAGACACTGAAGCTTTCTTT.

This chain connects TRBV5-4 to TRBJ1-1; no clear D gene. Germline V CDR1 and CDR2: SGHNT, YYREEE (reference sequence). This CDR3 has 15 amino acids. Trimming removed 0 bases from V and 0 bases from J, with 9 bases in between. The DNA of the CDR3 is TGTGCCAGCAGCTTGGCGGAGGGAATGAACACTGAAGCTTTCTTT. This sequence encodes CASSLAEGMNTEAFF.

The chain carries TRBV5-1 and TRBJ2-5; TRBD2 aligns across 8 bases. Germline CDR1 reads SGHRS; CDR2 reads YFSETQ. Trimming at V came to 0 bases and at J to 4 bases, leaving 8 bases not matched to a gene. The CDR3 totals 16 residues. The CDR3 loop is CASSLDVAGRRETQYF. The DNA of the CDR3 is TGCGCCAGCAGCTTGGACGTAGCGGGGAGGAGAGAGACCCAGTACTTC.

The chain uses TRBV6-5 and TRBJ2-1; 7 positions match TRBD2. The CDR3 runs 13 residues. Trimming removed 11 bases from V and 4 bases from J; junction bases left unmatched: 8. Germline CDR1 is MNHEY and CDR2 is SVGAGI. The CDR3 reads CASGGRSYNEQFF. In nucleotides, the CDR3 is TGTGCCTCGGGCGGGAGAAGTTACAATGAGCAGTTCTTC.

CDR3 protein: CASTLYRDSSGNQPQHF. The CDR3 DNA sequence: TGTGCCAGCACCCTGTACCGGGACAGTAGCGGCAATCAGCCCCAGCATTTT. This chain links TRBV28 with TRBJ1-5; 7 bases line up with TRBD1. V was pared by 7 bases and J by 2 bases, with 14 bases of the junction left unmatched. The CDR3 is 17 amino acids. Germline CDR1 reads MDHEN; CDR2 reads SYDVKM.

The chain couples TRBV19 to TRBJ2-7; TRBD1 matches at 9 bases. CDR1 is LNHDA, CDR2 SQIVND, per germline (reference sequence). The CDR3 spans 15 residues. J was trimmed by 2 bases and V by 7 bases; bases with no gene match: 9. CDR3 sequence: CASTQGQGGTYEQYF. The CDR3 DNA reads TGTGCCAGTACCCAGGGACAGGGTGGAACCTACGAGCAGTACTTC.

V usage is TRBV7-9 and J usage is TRBJ1-1; D not resolved. Trimming took off 3 bases at V and 6 bases at J, with 8 bases between the two ends. The CDR3 contains 12 residues. The germline V gene encodes CDR1 SEHNR and CDR2 FQNEAQ (reference sequence). The CDR3 nucleotides read TGTGCCAGCAGCTTTTTTCCCTCTGAAGCTTTCTTT. Translation: CASSFFPSEAFF.

The chain combines TRBV6-5 with TRBJ1-5; tentative D call: TRBD1 (5 bases). The CDR3 length is 15 residues. CDR1 and CDR2 (germline): MNHEY, SVGAGI. Trimming left V 5 bases short and J 0 bases short, with 11 bases between. CDR3 in amino acids: CASSHGQPSNQPQHF. CDR3 bases: TGTGCCAGCAGTCACGGACAACCTAGCAATCAGCCCCAGCATTTT.